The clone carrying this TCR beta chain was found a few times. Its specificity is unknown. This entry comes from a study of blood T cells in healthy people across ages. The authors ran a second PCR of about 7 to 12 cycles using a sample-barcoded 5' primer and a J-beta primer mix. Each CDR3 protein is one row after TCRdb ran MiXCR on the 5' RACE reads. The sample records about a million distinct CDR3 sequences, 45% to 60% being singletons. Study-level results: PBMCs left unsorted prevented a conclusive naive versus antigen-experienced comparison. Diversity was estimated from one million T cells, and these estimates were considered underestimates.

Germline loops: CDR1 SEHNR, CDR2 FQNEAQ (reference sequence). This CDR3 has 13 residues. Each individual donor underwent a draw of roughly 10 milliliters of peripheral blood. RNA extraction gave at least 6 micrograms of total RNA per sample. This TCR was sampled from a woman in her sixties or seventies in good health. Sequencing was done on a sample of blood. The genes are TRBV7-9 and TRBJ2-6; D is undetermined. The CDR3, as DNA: TGTGGATCCCTCAGCTCTGGGGCCAACGTCCTGACTTTC. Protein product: CGSLSSGANVLTF.